The next 10 T cell receptor beta chains were all read from a single sample in a study of human thymus T cells. It was from resections taken during corrective heart surgery that the thymus tissue came. Using immunoSEQ multiplex PCR, the repertoire was profiled, and TCRdb retains in-frame clones only, with some absent. This sample has around 70,000 clones, with 85% to 95% found just once. Sequenced: thymus tissue. These receptors all come from a girl under two years old with a congenital heart defect but otherwise immunologically healthy.

The V call is TRBV20-1, the J call TRBJ1-2, with D unresolved. Germline V gene data show CDR1 as DFQATT and CDR2 as SNEGSKA (reference sequence). This CDR3 region has 11 residues. Trimming removed 2 bases at V and 6 bases at J, with 7 bases between. CDR3 coding DNA: TGCAGTGCTAGAACATGGGATGGCTACACCTTC. It specifies CSARTWDGYTF.

V is TRBV7-9 and J is TRBJ2-7, with 8 bases matching TRBD2. Trimming removed 3 bases from V and 1 base from J; junction bases left unmatched: 17. Germline CDR1 SEHNR, CDR2 FQNEAQ (reference sequence). The CDR3 has 19 residues. The CDR3 loop is CASSLERENPAINSYEQYF. The CDR3 DNA reads TGTGCCAGCAGCTTGGAGCGGGAGAACCCCGCAATAAATTCCTACGAGCAGTACTTC.

The chain joins TRBV2 to TRBJ2-2; 8 bases are shared with TRBD2. The CDR3 is 14 amino acids. Germline V gives CDR1 SNHLY, CDR2 FYNNEI. J gave up 5 bases and V 4 bases, and 3 bases lay outside the gene matches. CDR3 sequence (DNA): TGTGCCAGCAGTGGCCCGGGAGGGACCGGGGAGCTGTTTTTT. Translated: CASSGPGGTGELFF.

This chain uses TRBV27 with TRBJ2-1; 10 bases line up with TRBD2. The junction had 21 bases not matched to a gene; V was cut back by 5 bases and J by 8 bases. The CDR3 is made up of 19 amino acids. Germline assignment: CDR1 MNHEY and CDR2 SMNVEV (reference sequence). CDR3 in amino acids: CASSGRTRAGGATIHEQFF. DNA of the CDR3: TGTGCCAGCAGTGGCCGGACGAGAGCGGGGGGGGCCACCATCCATGAGCAGTTCTTC.

The V and J genes are TRBV5-8 and TRBJ2-3; TRBD2 might be the D (5 bases). V was pared by 4 bases and J by 2 bases, with 14 bases between. The CDR3 length is 15 residues. Germline lookup yields CDR1 SGHTS and CDR2 YDEGEE. CDR3 region: CASSPRGTNTDTQYF. CDR3 bases: TGTGCCAGCAGCCCACGGGGTACCAACACAGATACGCAGTATTTT.

The chain links TRBV7-6 to TRBJ2-3; 12 bases fit TRBD2. Losses at the gene ends were 2 bases for V and 5 bases for J; bases not matched to a gene: 11. Germline CDR1 and CDR2: SGHVS and FNYEAQ. The length of the CDR3 is 18 residues. The CDR3 loop reads CASSLRTGTTSGRDTQYF. The CDR3 DNA is TGTGCCAGCAGCTTACGTACGGGGACGACTAGCGGGAGAGATACGCAGTATTTT.

V gene TRBV7-2 combines with J gene TRBJ2-1, with TRBD1 matching over 7 bases. The V segment lost 6 bases and the J segment 5 bases; nucleotides outside the gene matches: 4. The germline CDR1 and CDR2 sequences are SGHTA and FQGNSA. The CDR3 covers 13 residues. CDR3 in amino acids: CASSPQGDNEQFF. The CDR3 DNA is TGTGCCAGCAGTCCCCAGGGGGACAATGAGCAGTTCTTC.

The gene calls are TRBV7-2 and TRBJ2-3, with TRBD1 matching 7 bases. J gave up 4 bases and V 5 bases, and 15 bases lay outside the gene matches. From germline, CDR1 is SGHTA and CDR2 FQGNSA. This CDR3 region has 17 residues. The DNA of the CDR3 is TGTGCCAGCAGCCATACAGGGGTCGCACAAAGGGCAGATACGCAGTATTTT. Its translation is CASSHTGVAQRADTQYF.

J is TRBJ1-2 and V is TRBV4-1, with 7 bases matching TRBD1. The trim removed 0 bases at V and 4 bases at J, leaving 11 bases unmatched. The CDR3 sequence is 17 residues long. Germline V gene sequence: CDR1 MGHRA, CDR2 YSYEKL. The DNA for the CDR3 is TGCGCCAGCAGCCAAGAGGTAACCGAGACAGGGCTCTATGGCTACACCTTC. This sequence encodes CASSQEVTETGLYGYTF.

In DNA form, the CDR3 reads TGTGCCAGCAGCTGGCGGGACACCCACTCTGGGGCCAACGTCCTGACTTTC. Its protein product is CASSWRDTHSGANVLTF. The V and J genes are TRBV5-6 and TRBJ2-6; D may correspond to TRBD1 or TRBD2 (6 bases each). Per germline, CDR1 SGHDT and CDR2 YYEEEE. The ends were cut back, 3 bases at V and 0 bases at J, with 13 bases in the middle. This CDR3 contains 17 residues.